Included here is one T cell receptor beta chain sequence, with context. Its antigen is as yet unknown. This sample is drawn from a study of OX40 agonist ivuxolimab in advanced cancers. Background on the study: Patients got intravenous ivuxolimab at 0.01 to 10 mg/kg every 2 weeks. It was permissible to have had prior anti-PD-1, anti-PD-L1 or anti-CTLA-4 therapy, and 40% had some. General study points: Nonresponders, in some cases, also had low normalized T-cell clonal expansion. Mean expanded clone counts were higher in CD8+ than CD4+ T cells.

This CDR3 spans 15 amino acids. V gave up 5 bases and J gave up 3 bases; unmatched junction bases: 6. Germline CDR1 is SEHNR and CDR2 is FQNEAQ (reference sequence). Profiling relied on immunoSEQ multiplex PCR, and the TCRdb table lists in-frame clones only, not all of them. Of just over 60,000 clones listed, roughly 87% are singletons. The starting material was CD4+ or CD8+ T cells sorted from blood, obtained in a trial of the OX40 agonist ivuxolimab. This chain joins TRBV7-9 and TRBJ2-1, with TRBD2 identical over 8 bases. The TCR comes from an adult with an advanced solid tumor such as melanoma, head and neck, liver or kidney cancer. Here the CDR3 DNA reads TGTGCCAGCAGCATGAAGCGGGAGTTCTACAATGAGCAGTTCTTC. This translates into CASSMKREFYNEQFF.